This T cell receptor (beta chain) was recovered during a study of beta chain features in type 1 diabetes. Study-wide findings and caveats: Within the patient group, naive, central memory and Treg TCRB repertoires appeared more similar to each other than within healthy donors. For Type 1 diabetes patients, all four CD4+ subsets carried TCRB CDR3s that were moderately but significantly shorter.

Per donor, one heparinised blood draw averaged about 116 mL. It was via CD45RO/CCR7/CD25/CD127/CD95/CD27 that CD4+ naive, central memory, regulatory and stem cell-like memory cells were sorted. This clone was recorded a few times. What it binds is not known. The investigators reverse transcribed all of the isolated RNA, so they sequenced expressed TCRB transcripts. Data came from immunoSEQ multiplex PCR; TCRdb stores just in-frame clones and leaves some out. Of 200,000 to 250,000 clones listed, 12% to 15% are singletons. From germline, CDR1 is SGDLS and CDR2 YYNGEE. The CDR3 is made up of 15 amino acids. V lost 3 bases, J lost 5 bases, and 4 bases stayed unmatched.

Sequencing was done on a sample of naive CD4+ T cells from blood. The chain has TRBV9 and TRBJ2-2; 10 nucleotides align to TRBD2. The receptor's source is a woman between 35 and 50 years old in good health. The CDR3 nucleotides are TGTGCCAGCAGCGGTACTAGCGGGGTGACCGGGGAGCTGTTTTTT. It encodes CASSGTSGVTGELFF.